Listed below are T cell receptor beta chains from one sample, sequenced in a study of T cells expressing NK-cell markers. TCRdb reanalyzed the 5' RACE reads, giving one entry per CDR3 protein sequence and no DNA. The sample totals about 150,000 distinct CDR3 sequences; its top ten clones hold 37%. The specimen was blood T cells: a sorted CD56 or NKG2C T cell subset, CD4+ or CD8+ T cells, or bulk PBMC T cells (not recorded which). These receptors were taken from a woman aged 45-65 years in good health. The CDR3 runs from the conserved cysteine through the conserved F or W.

v_call,j_call,cdr3_aa
TRBV2,TRBJ2-1,CASNGAIGTSYPQSSYNEQFF
TRBV25-1,TRBJ2-3,CASSPGIGSSADTQYF
TRBV12-3/TRBV12-4,TRBJ2-7,CASSFGTGGGTRTYEQYF
TRBV7-6,TRBJ2-7,CASSLGQGSLYEQYF
TRBV14,TRBJ1-1,CASSQDLGLLDEAFF
TRBV27,TRBJ2-1,CASSLGLANYNEQFF
TRBV7-9,TRBJ2-1,CASSTDSNEQFF
TRBV19,TRBJ2-5,CASSPAAPSGRAVQETQYF
TRBV7-6,TRBJ2-7,CASSSGLQGPYEQYF
TRBV10-3,TRBJ2-7,CAIGAGRTDEQYF
TRBV11-3,TRBJ2-1,CASRPLRTYNEQFF
TRBV7-8,TRBJ1-1,CASSFKDREMNTEAFF
TRBV6-6,TRBJ2-2,CATSLPGTSGRTGELFF
TRBV3-1,TRBJ2-2,CASSQVIAGGLNTGELFF
TRBV20-1,TRBJ2-1,CSASQTGVEQFF
TRBV10-1,TRBJ2-5,CASSESGGEETQYF
TRBV5-1,TRBJ2-5,CASSLEQGFAETQYF